The 32 T cell receptor beta chains presented below share a single source sample, sequenced in a study of cytomegalovirus exposure and HLA in healthy donors. PCR amplification relied on 60 Vbeta primers (plus 13 Jbeta primers). Profiling relied on immunoSEQ multiplex PCR, and the TCRdb table lists in-frame clones only, not all of them. Of around 200,000 clones in the sample, about 81% were seen once. Sequencing was done on a sample of PBMCs. The receptor set was obtained from a woman aged 18-29 years in good health and CMV-seronegative.

The chain links TRBV11-2 to TRBJ2-1; D might be TRBD2 (6 bases). The germline V gene encodes CDR1 SGHAT and CDR2 FQNNGV. Trimming removed 0 bases at V and 4 bases at J, with 10 bases between. The CDR3 covers 15 residues. CDR3 sequence: CASSLESSAYNEQFF. The CDR3 region has the DNA TGTGCCAGCAGCTTAGAGTCTAGCGCTTACAATGAGCAGTTCTTC. The whole variable domain, remainder taken from reference TRBV11-2 and TRBJ2-1, is EAGVAQSPRYKIIEKRQSVAFWCNPISGHATLYWYQQILGQGPKLLIQFQNNGVVDDSQLPKDRFSAERLKGVDSTLKIQPAKLEDSAVYLCASSLESSAYNEQFFGPGTRLTVL.

The CDR3 region is CASGGGNTGELFF. In DNA form, the CDR3 reads TGTGCCAGCGGGGGCGGGAACACCGGGGAGCTGTTTTTT. The rearrangement links TRBV9 to TRBJ2-2, with D possibly matching TRBD1 (6 bases). The CDR3 spans 13 residues. Germline V gene sequence: CDR1 SGDLS, CDR2 YYNGEE. The ends were cut back, 7 bases at V and 1 base at J, with 8 bases in the middle.

The V call is TRBV7-8, the J call TRBJ1-2, with D maybe TRBD1 (5 bases). V shed 1 base and J shed 6 bases, with 15 bases lying between them. Germline V CDR1 and CDR2: SGHVS, FQNEAQ. CDR3 size: 15 residues. The CDR3 reads CASSLERQGMDGYTF. DNA for the CDR3: TGTGCCAGCAGCTTAGAGAGGCAGGGAATGGATGGCTACACCTTC.

The gene calls are TRBV25-1 and TRBJ2-7; D possibly corresponds to TRBD1 (6 bases). The CDR3 has 18 amino acids. CDR1 and CDR2 (germline): MGHDK, SYGVNS. Trimming left V 1 base short and J 5 bases short, with 24 bases between. CDR3 sequence (DNA): TGTGCCAGCAGTGAATTTGATATGGGGTGGGGGCGCAGGAACGAGCAGTACTTC. It translates to CASSEFDMGWGRRNEQYF.

The CDR3 DNA follows: TGCGCCAGCAGGGCTAGCGGGACTGTAAACTACGAGCAGTACTTC. It yields the protein CASRASGTVNYEQYF. This chain links TRBV5-1 with TRBJ2-7; 9 nucleotides align to TRBD2. CDR3 size: 15 residues. V lost 5 bases, J lost 3 bases, and 9 bases stayed unmatched. CDR1 and CDR2 (germline): SGHRS, YFSETQ.

The V call is TRBV4-1, the J call TRBJ2-2; 8 bases match TRBD2. This CDR3 has 18 residues. Trimming cost V 0 bases and J 2 bases; bases outside gene matches: 8. Per germline, CDR1 MGHRA and CDR2 YSYEKL. CDR3 in amino acids: CASSQEITGGFNTGELFF. CDR3 sequence (DNA): TGCGCCAGCAGCCAAGAGATAACGGGAGGGTTTAACACCGGGGAGCTGTTTTTT.

This clone showed up just once. V gene TRBV5-1 combines with J gene TRBJ2-1; TRBD1 matches 11 bases. This CDR3 region has 18 residues. With 0 bases clipped from V and 7 bases from J, the junction kept 12 bases outside the gene matches. Germline CDR1 and CDR2: SGHRS and YFSETQ. The CDR3 loop is CASSLEGQGAIVLNEQFF. CDR3 coding DNA: TGCGCCAGCAGCTTGGAAGGACAGGGGGCAATCGTCTTAAATGAGCAGTTCTTC.

The genes are TRBV19 and TRBJ2-5; TRBD2 agrees at 9 bases. Germline V lookup: CDR1 LNHDA, CDR2 SQIVND (reference sequence). This CDR3 has 15 residues. V shed 5 bases, J shed 4 bases, and the junction held 8 bases outside the gene matches. The CDR3 nucleotides read TGTGCCAGTAGTGTTAGCGGGAGAAGGGGAGAGACCCAGTACTTC. This sequence encodes CASSVSGRRGETQYF.

V is TRBV28 and J is TRBJ2-7; no definite D call. Germline V gene lookup returns CDR1 MDHEN and CDR2 SYDVKM. The CDR3 loop spans 14 amino acids. V lost 5 bases and J lost 5, with 16 bases in between. The CDR3 DNA follows: TGTGCCAGCAGTCCCCCCCTAGACGGCCACGAGCAGTACTTC. Translated, it gives CASSPPLDGHEQYF.

This sequence joins TRBV2 and TRBJ1-5; D not resolved. Trimming took off 6 bases at V and 5 bases at J, with 11 bases between the two ends. Germline V gene data show CDR1 as SNHLY and CDR2 as FYNNEI. The CDR3 contains 13 residues. DNA of the CDR3: TGTGCCAGCAGGGGCGACGGTTATCAGCCCCAGCATTTT. Its protein product is CASRGDGYQPQHF.

This clone occurred once. The J gene is TRBJ1-3, the V gene TRBV6-5, with D possibly matching TRBD1 (6 bases). CDR3 size: 15 residues. Germline assignment: CDR1 MNHEY and CDR2 SVGAGI. Trimming shortened V by 5 bases and J by 4 bases, and 15 bases separated the two germline ends. The CDR3 protein is CASSLRGAGGNTIYF. CDR3 DNA sequence: TGTGCCAGCAGTCTCCGGGGGGCGGGGGGAAACACCATATATTTT.

V is TRBV5-1 and J is TRBJ1-1; 8 bases match TRBD1. From germline, CDR1 is SGHRS and CDR2 YFSETQ. J was trimmed by 1 base and V by 4 bases; bases with no gene match: 12. CDR3 length: 17 amino acids. CDR3 protein: CASSLNPTGVENTEAFF. DNA for the CDR3: TGCGCCAGCAGCCTAAACCCGACAGGGGTGGAGAACACTGAAGCTTTCTTT.

This clone was counted a few times. V and J are TRBV7-9 and TRBJ1-1; no clear D. CDR3 length: 14 amino acids. V was pared by 5 bases and J by 1 base, with 11 bases between. In germline, CDR1 is SEHNR, CDR2 FQNEAQ (reference sequence). The CDR3 region is CASSDPDTNTEAFF. CDR3 coding DNA: TGTGCCAGCAGCGACCCCGACACGAACACTGAAGCTTTCTTT.

The chain recombines TRBV2 with TRBJ2-3; D is possibly TRBD1 (5 bases). Germline assignment: CDR1 SNHLY and CDR2 FYNNEI. The V and J ends lost 8 bases and 2 bases respectively, with 14 bases between them. The CDR3 extends over 14 amino acids. The CDR3 DNA sequence: TGTGCCAGCCACAATGACAGATCCACAGATACGCAGTATTTT. It codes for CASHNDRSTDTQYF.

The CDR3 spells CASSLEASPATGEQYF. CDR3 nucleotide sequence: TGTGCCAGCAGCTTGGAAGCTAGCCCCGCTACCGGGGAGCAGTACTTC. This rearrangement joins TRBV5-6 to TRBJ2-7; D possibly corresponds to TRBD2 (5 bases). The V gene lost 0 bases and the J gene lost 7 bases, with 20 bases spanning the gap. Germline lookup yields CDR1 SGHDT and CDR2 YYEEEE. The CDR3 extends over 16 amino acids.

V is TRBV12-2 and J is TRBJ2-7; the table calls TRBD2, which could not be checked here. TRBV12-2 is deemed a pseudogene. The CDR3 totals 15 residues. The CDR3 loop reads CASRLARGRGYEQYF. DNA of the CDR3: TGTGCAAGTCGCTTAGCGCGGGGCCGGGGTTACGAGCAGTACTTC.

The chain carries TRBV30 and TRBJ2-7; 8 nucleotides line up with TRBD2. The CDR3 is 13 amino acids. Germline loops: CDR1 GTSNPN, CDR2 SVGIG (reference sequence). V shed 2 bases, J shed 0 bases, and the junction held 0 bases outside the gene matches. The CDR3 DNA reads TGTGCCTGGAGTAGCGGGAGCTCCTACGAGCAGTACTTC. Its protein product is CAWSSGSSYEQYF.

The rearrangement links TRBV4-2 to TRBJ1-5, with TRBD1 as a possible D gene (5 bases). The germline V gene encodes CDR1 LGHNA and CDR2 YNFKEQ. There are 13 residues in the CDR3. V lost 5 bases to trimming and J lost 4 bases, with 9 bases between them. CDR3 DNA sequence: TGTGCCAGCAGCTTCAGGGTTAATCAGCCCCAGCATTTT. Its protein is CASSFRVNQPQHF.

As regards this clone: This specimen includes other DNA sequences encoding the same CDR3. This chain links TRBV6-5 with TRBJ2-7, with D possibly TRBD2 on 5 matching bases. Trimming shortened V by 5 bases and J by 6 bases, and 14 bases separated the two germline ends. This CDR3 has 13 residues. Germline assignment: CDR1 MNHEY and CDR2 SVGAGI. The CDR3 sequence: CASSPDSPSEQYF. The CDR3 DNA sequence: TGTGCCAGCAGTCCGGACTCTCCTAGCGAGCAGTACTTC.

This clone turned up a few times. The chain uses TRBV7-3 and TRBJ2-2; maybe TRBD2 (5 bases). The ends were cut back, 2 bases at V and 0 bases at J, with 10 bases in the middle. The CDR3 has 16 amino acids. Looked up from germline, CDR1 is SGHTA and CDR2 is FQGTGA. The CDR3 nucleotides are TGTGCCAGCAGCTTATTAATCGGGACGAACACCGGGGAGCTGTTTTTT. This encodes CASSLLIGTNTGELFF.

This chain connects TRBV11-2 to TRBJ1-4, with D perhaps TRBD1 (5 bases). CDR1 and CDR2 from the germline V gene are SGHAT and FQNNGV. CDR3 length: 14 residues. The germline V and J ends were trimmed by 4 bases and 0 bases, with 6 bases remaining between them. CDR3 nucleotides: TGTGCCAGCAGCTCGGGGGCAACTAATGAAAAACTGTTTTTT. Translation gives CASSSGATNEKLFF.

The CDR3 region has the DNA TGTGCCAGTAGTCTTGACTCGAGCTCCTACAATGAGCAGTTCTTC. It codes for CASSLDSSSYNEQFF. V and J are TRBV19 and TRBJ2-1; no clear D gene. This CDR3 is 15 amino acids long. Deletions cut 5 bases from V and 0 bases from J, with 11 bases between. Germline V gene data show CDR1 as LNHDA and CDR2 as SQIVND (reference sequence).

V is TRBV15 and J is TRBJ2-5; TRBD2 matches at 13 bases. This CDR3 spans 15 amino acids. From germline, CDR1 is LNHNV and CDR2 YYDKDF (reference sequence). V was clipped by 3 bases and J by 5 bases; unmatched bases: 3. Written as DNA, the CDR3 is TGTGCCACCAGCAGGACTAGCGGGGGGCGGGAGACCCAGTACTTC. This gives the protein CATSRTSGGRETQYF.

The chain couples TRBV15 to TRBJ2-3, with 13 nucleotides matching TRBD2. The CDR3 extends over 16 amino acids. Germline values: CDR1 LNHNV, CDR2 YYDKDF (reference sequence). V was clipped by 4 bases and J by 1 base; unmatched bases: 2. DNA of the CDR3: TGTGCCACCAGCACGGGACTAGCGGGGCGCACAGATACGCAGTATTTT. It yields the protein CATSTGLAGRTDTQYF.

The chain recombines TRBV6-1 with TRBJ2-6, with a weak D call TRBD1 (6 bases). The germline CDR1 and CDR2 sequences are MNHNS and SASEGT. There are 18 residues in the CDR3. V was pared by 4 bases and J by 0 bases, with 16 bases between. CDR3 in DNA: TGTGCCAGCAGTGGTTCGGGACAACTGAGCTCTGGGGCCAACGTCCTGACTTTC. This gives the protein CASSGSGQLSSGANVLTF.

This clone was seen only a few times. This rearrangement joins TRBV6-4 to TRBJ1-2, with no clear D. The CDR3 length is 9 residues. Germline-derived CDR1 and CDR2 are MRHNA and SNTAGT. The V end lost 7 bases, the J end lost 8 bases, and 5 bases lay between the germline ends. The CDR3 DNA follows: TGTGCCAGCATCTACGGCTACACCTTC. It yields the protein CASIYGYTF.

This chain uses TRBV7-8 with TRBJ1-1, with D tentatively TRBD1 (6 bases). V lost 1 base and J lost 5, with 14 bases in between. Germline V gene data show CDR1 as SGHVS and CDR2 as FQNEAQ. This CDR3 is built from 15 residues. The CDR3 sequence is CASSLGRGGRTEAFF. The CDR3 DNA reads TGTGCCAGCAGCTTAGGCAGGGGCGGGCGAACTGAAGCTTTCTTT.

The rearrangement links TRBV7-9 to TRBJ2-7, with a possible D match to TRBD1 (6 bases). CDR1 and CDR2 (germline): SEHNR, FQNEAQ (reference sequence). V gave up 3 bases and J gave up 4 bases, with 13 bases separating them. This CDR3 has 14 amino acids. For the CDR3, the DNA is TGTGCCAGCAGCTTTCCAGGGGACGGATACGAGCAGTACTTC. Translated: CASSFPGDGYEQYF.

This clone turned up a few times. Here the CDR3 DNA reads TGTGCCAGCAGCTTAGTAGCGGGGGCCACAGATACGCAGTATTTT. Its translation: CASSLVAGATDTQYF. The rearrangement links TRBV7-8 to TRBJ2-3; TRBD2 matches at 9 bases. The CDR3 is 15 amino acids. Germline CDR1 is SGHVS and CDR2 is FQNEAQ. The ends lost 1 base at V and 2 bases at J; junction bases unmatched: 1.

The V gene is TRBV7-3, the J gene TRBJ2-1; 9 bases match TRBD1. Trimming cost V 6 bases and J 5 bases; bases outside gene matches: 5. Germline-derived CDR1 and CDR2 are SGHTA and FQGTGA. CDR3 length: 14 amino acids. The CDR3 sequence: CASSQGQGHNEQFF. CDR3 nucleotides: TGTGCCAGCAGTCAGGGACAGGGACACAATGAGCAGTTCTTC. The full variable domain, its missing parts supplied by reference TRBV7-3 and TRBJ2-1, is GAGVSQTPSNKVTEKGKYVELRCDPISGHTALYWYRQSLGQGPEFLIYFQGTGAADDSGLPNDRFFAVRPEGSVSTLKIQRTERGDSAVYLCASSQGQGHNEQFFGPGTRLTVL.

The V gene is TRBV7-3, the J gene TRBJ2-1; 12 bases fit TRBD2. Germline V lookup: CDR1 SGHTA, CDR2 FQGTGA. This CDR3 spans 16 amino acids. Trimming cost V 5 bases and J 4 bases; bases outside gene matches: 6. This chain's CDR3 is CASSHDGTSGYNEQFF. Written as DNA, the CDR3 is TGTGCCAGCAGCCATGATGGGACTAGCGGGTACAATGAGCAGTTCTTC.

V gene TRBV5-1 combines with J gene TRBJ2-5; TRBD2 matches 8 bases. V lost 0 bases and J lost 1; bases outside the gene matches: 8. Germline CDR1 is SGHRS and CDR2 is YFSETQ. This CDR3 has 17 residues. The CDR3 here is CASSLESSGGPQETQYF. The CDR3 DNA reads TGCGCCAGCAGCTTGGAATCCAGCGGGGGCCCCCAAGAGACCCAGTACTTC.